This TCR beta chain is drawn from a study of CD4 T cells in relation to SARS-CoV-2 and coronaviruses. This clone was seen more than once but under ten times. What it binds is not known. The unexposed donors gave CD4+ T cells in about 2011-2018, prior to COVID-19. The cells were cultured for about ten days before CD4+ T cells were isolated. Generated by immunoSEQ multiplex PCR, the TCRdb table keeps only in-frame clones and is missing some. The table includes 25,000 to 30,000 clones, 60% to 85% detected once. The material sequenced was CD4+ T cells from PBMCs, cultured in vitro. The sequence came from a human donor in good health.

The chain's CDR3 is CASSSTSGRSTDTQYF. CDR3 nucleotide sequence: TGTGCCAGCAGCTCGACTAGCGGGAGGTCCACAGATACGCAGTATTTT. This rearrangement joins TRBV5-4 to TRBJ2-3; TRBD2 aligns across 13 bases. CDR3 length: 16 residues. Germline lookup yields CDR1 SGHNT and CDR2 YYREEE (reference sequence). The J segment lost 2 bases and the V segment lost 3 bases, leaving 3 bases of the junction unmatched.